This record concerns one TCR beta chain sequence. Assay used: immunoSEQ multiplex PCR; TCRdb lists only in-frame clones, some missing. There are approximately 97,000 clones in the sample; about nine tenths occur only once, and 1.5% to 2% lies in the top ten. V shed 4 bases and J shed 4 bases, with 11 bases lying between them. Germline V gives CDR1 SGHRS, CDR2 YFSETQ. CDR3 length equals 14 residues. This sample was taken from a study of blood T cell repertoires in COVID-19. The source material was peripheral blood. The rearrangement uses TRBV5-1 and TRBJ1-4; tentative D call: TRBD1 (6 bases). The sequence came from a man aged 55 to 70 with acute or convalescent COVID-19. CDR3 amino acids: CASSPGTFNEKLFF. The DNA for the CDR3 is TGCGCCAGCAGCCCGGGGACATTTAATGAAAAACTGTTTTTT.